The 24 T cell receptor beta chains listed next were all sequenced from one sample in a study of cytomegalovirus exposure and HLA in healthy donors. Vbeta (60) and Jbeta (13) primers were used in the PCR. TCRdb keeps only in-frame clones here, not all; method: immunoSEQ multiplex PCR. The sample holds tens of thousands of clones, 78% seen once. The sample consisted of PBMCs. These receptor sequences come from a male donor in good health and CMV-seropositive.

The rearrangement joins TRBV18 to TRBJ2-5; D is uncertain. This CDR3 contains 13 residues. Trimming removed 5 bases at V and 2 bases at J, with 9 bases between. Germline loops: CDR1 KGHSH, CDR2 LQKENI. The CDR3 is CASSSTLQETQYF. DNA of the CDR3: TGTGCCAGCTCATCTACCTTACAAGAGACCCAGTACTTC.

This clone has more than one count but fewer than ten. The genes are TRBV11-3 and TRBJ2-5, with 12 bases lining up with TRBD2. Trimming at V came to 5 bases and at J to 5 bases, leaving 15 bases not matched to a gene. Germline CDR1 reads SGHNT; CDR2 reads YENEEA. The CDR3 has 18 amino acids. CDR3 DNA: TGTGCCAGCAGCCGGTCGGGGCTAGCGGGAGGGCCCGGGGAGACCCAGTACTTC. Translating it yields CASSRSGLAGGPGETQYF.

The chain joins TRBV19 to TRBJ2-3, with 10 bases lining up with TRBD2. The length of the CDR3 is 17 residues. Germline-derived CDR1 and CDR2 are LNHDA and SQIVND (reference sequence). V dropped 3 bases and J dropped 3; count of bases not matched to a gene: 9. The CDR3 nucleotides read TGTGCCAGTAGTATTAGGGCTAGCGGGGGTCAAACAGATACGCAGTATTTT. It yields the protein CASSIRASGGQTDTQYF.

The rearrangement joins TRBV19 to TRBJ1-3, with TRBD1 matching 10 bases. The V gene's germline CDR1 is LNHDA and CDR2 SQIVND (reference sequence). J was trimmed by 2 bases and V by 5 bases; bases with no gene match: 12. The CDR3 covers 18 residues. CDR3 residues: CASSFFPPGQGAGNTIYF. The CDR3 DNA reads as TGTGCCAGTAGTTTTTTCCCCCCAGGACAGGGGGCTGGAAACACCATATATTTT.

The chain joins TRBV19 to TRBJ1-2; no firm D call. CDR1 is LNHDA, CDR2 SQIVND, per germline (reference sequence). Trimming removed 5 bases from V and 5 bases from J, with 12 bases in between. This CDR3 is 13 amino acids long. The CDR3 nucleotides are TGTGCCAGTAGTCCCCCCGGGGATTATGGCTACACCTTC. Residues: CASSPPGDYGYTF.

CDR3 sequence: CASSAGRTYEQYF. DNA for the CDR3: TGTGCCAGCAGCGCTGGGAGAACCTACGAGCAGTACTTC. The genes are TRBV28 and TRBJ2-7; TRBD2 is a possible D gene (5 bases). Germline V gene data show CDR1 as MDHEN and CDR2 as SYDVKM. The CDR3 spans 13 residues. The V end lost 6 bases, the J end lost 2 bases, and 11 bases lay between the germline ends.

This clone was recorded only once. The V and J genes are TRBV28 and TRBJ2-3; 8 bases fit TRBD1. The length of the CDR3 is 12 residues. The ends lost 10 bases at V and 6 bases at J; junction bases unmatched: 6. The germline gives CDR1 MDHEN, CDR2 SYDVKM. The CDR3 bases are TGTGCCACTTGGACAGGGAGGGATACGCAGTATTTT. As protein: CATWTGRDTQYF.

J is TRBJ2-7 and V is TRBV10-3, with 9 bases aligning to TRBD1. The CDR3 has 14 amino acids. From germline, CDR1 is ENHRY and CDR2 SYGVKD. After removal of 5 bases from V and 2 bases from J, the junction contained 4 bases not matched to a gene. In DNA form, the CDR3 reads TGTGCCATCAGTACCGGGACAGGGACCTACGAGCAGTACTTC. This encodes CAISTGTGTYEQYF.

The CDR3 nucleotides are TGTGCCAGCAGCCAGGGACAGGGGGCGCGAACTGTCCAAGAGACCCAGTACTTC. Translated, it gives CASSQGQGARTVQETQYF. This chain joins TRBV4-2 and TRBJ2-5, with 12 nucleotides matching TRBD1. The germline V gene has CDR1 LGHNA and CDR2 YNFKEQ. V was clipped by 3 bases and J by 1 base; unmatched bases: 9. This CDR3 has 18 residues.

V gene TRBV30 combines with J gene TRBJ2-1, with 11 nucleotides matching TRBD2. The V gene end was trimmed by 1 base and the J gene end by 4 bases; junction bases not matched to a gene: 9. The germline V gene encodes CDR1 GTSNPN and CDR2 SVGIG (reference sequence). This CDR3 has 17 residues. The CDR3 DNA follows: TGTGCCTGGAGTGAGGGGGGACTAGCGGAAGGGTACAATGAGCAGTTCTTC. This gives the protein CAWSEGGLAEGYNEQFF.

V is TRBV5-1 and J is TRBJ2-7, with 16 bases aligning to TRBD2. The CDR3 extends over 19 amino acids. Germline V gene data show CDR1 as SGHRS and CDR2 as YFSETQ. V was clipped by 4 bases and J by 1 base; unmatched bases: 11. The CDR3 DNA follows: TGCGCCAGCAGCCCGCGGGGGACTAGCGGGAGGGTGGGGTCCTACGAGCAGTACTTC. Amino acid sequence: CASSPRGTSGRVGSYEQYF. Using reference TRBV5-1 and TRBJ2-7 for the parts outside the CDR3, the full variable domain is KAGVTQTPRYLIKTRGQQVTLSCSPISGHRSVSWYQQTPGQGLQFLFEYFSETQRNKGNFPGRFSGRQFSNSRSEMNVSTLELGDSALYLCASSPRGTSGRVGSYEQYFGPGTRLTVT.

The chain joins TRBV5-5 to TRBJ2-1, with TRBD1 matching over 7 bases. J gave up 1 base and V 4 bases, and 11 bases lay outside the gene matches. Germline V lookup: CDR1 SGHKS, CDR2 YYEKEE (reference sequence). This CDR3 region has 17 residues. Here the CDR3 reads CASSLRTLTGSYNEQFF. In DNA form, the CDR3 reads TGTGCCAGCAGCCTCCGGACCTTGACAGGGTCCTACAATGAGCAGTTCTTC.

This clone was seen just once. The CDR3 spells CATSRQTGTSGFVNTQYF. The CDR3, as DNA: TGTGCCACCAGCAGACAAACGGGGACTAGCGGGTTCGTGAATACGCAGTATTTT. J is TRBJ2-3 and V is TRBV15; 12 bases are shared with TRBD2. Germline CDR1 LNHNV, CDR2 YYDKDF (reference sequence). This CDR3 contains 18 residues. The J segment lost 7 bases and the V segment lost 2 bases, leaving 13 bases of the junction unmatched.

This clone was seen more than once but under ten times. J is TRBJ2-5 and V is TRBV28, with D tentatively TRBD1 (5 bases). The DNA end lines up better with TRBJ2-7; the J call may be wrong. This CDR3 has 15 residues. Germline CDR1 and CDR2: MDHEN and SYDVKM. The CDR3: CASRPPDSSSYEQYF. DNA of the CDR3: TGTGCCAGCAGACCCCCCGACAGTAGCTCCTACGAGCAGTACTTC.

The V gene is TRBV2, the J gene TRBJ1-6; 8 nucleotides line up with TRBD1. V lost 4 bases to trimming and J lost 9 bases; unmatched junction nucleotides: 11. Germline V lookup: CDR1 SNHLY, CDR2 FYNNEI. This CDR3 has 16 amino acids. CDR3 DNA sequence: TGTGCCAGCAGTGGAGAGGACAGGGCGCTAGGTTCACCCCTCCACTTT. Its translation: CASSGEDRALGSPLHF.

The chain employs TRBV11-2 and TRBJ1-2; perhaps TRBD1 as D (6 bases). There are 17 residues in the CDR3. Trimming took off 2 bases at V and 0 bases at J, with 16 bases between the two ends. Germline V gene lookup returns CDR1 SGHAT and CDR2 FQNNGV. This CDR3 is CASSLRDTLTTNYGYTF. The CDR3, as DNA: TGTGCCAGCAGCTTAAGGGACACGTTGACAACTAACTATGGCTACACCTTC.

The chain combines TRBV6-1 with TRBJ2-7; TRBD1 is a possible D gene (5 bases). The CDR3 length is 16 residues. CDR1 MNHNS and CDR2 SASEGT come from the germline V gene. V lost 4 bases and J 1 base, leaving 17 bases between the germline ends. In DNA, the CDR3 is TGTGCCAGCAGTGTATTTCAGGACATCTTATCCTACGAGCAGTACTTC. This codes for CASSVFQDILSYEQYF.

The genes are TRBV30 and TRBJ1-1; a possible D gene is TRBD1 (5 bases). CDR1 is GTSNPN, CDR2 SVGIG, per germline (reference sequence). The CDR3 extends over 12 amino acids. The germline V and J ends were trimmed by 1 base and 4 bases, with 7 bases remaining between them. DNA for the CDR3: TGTGCCTGGAGTGACGGGGGCACTGAAGCTTTCTTT. The encoded protein is CAWSDGGTEAFF.

Concerning this clone: In the same sample, other DNA sequences code for this CDR3. This chain uses TRBV18 with TRBJ1-2; D is perhaps TRBD1 (6 bases). Trimming removed 1 base from V and 0 bases from J, with 12 bases in between. Germline loops: CDR1 KGHSH, CDR2 LQKENI. The CDR3 is 16 amino acids. The chain's CDR3 is CASSPQGVPSNYGYTF. CDR3 in DNA: TGTGCCAGCTCACCACAGGGGGTGCCTTCTAACTATGGCTACACCTTC.

This clone showed up just a few times. This chain connects TRBV5-6 to TRBJ1-5; maybe TRBD1 (5 bases). V was shortened by 0 bases and J by 3 bases, with 10 bases between the two germline ends. The CDR3 is 15 amino acids. Germline CDR1 reads SGHDT; CDR2 reads YYEEEE. As DNA, the CDR3 is TGTGCCAGCAGCTTGGAGCGGGGGACCAATCAGCCCCAGCATTTT. Translating it yields CASSLERGTNQPQHF.

The genes are TRBV27 and TRBJ2-1, with a weak D call TRBD1 (5 bases). The germline gives CDR1 MNHEY, CDR2 SMNVEV (reference sequence). CDR3 length: 15 residues. The ends were cut back, 5 bases at V and 3 bases at J, with 14 bases in the middle. The CDR3 sequence: CASSIDSQFYNEQFF. The DNA of the CDR3 is TGTGCCAGCAGTATTGACAGTCAGTTCTACAATGAGCAGTTCTTC.

The chain has TRBV4-2 and TRBJ2-1; TRBD2 aligns across 16 bases. J was trimmed by 4 bases and V by 3 bases; bases with no gene match: 0. The CDR3 is 16 amino acids. Germline V lookup: CDR1 LGHNA, CDR2 YNFKEQ. The CDR3 loop reads CASSQGLAGGYNEQFF. CDR3 nucleotides: TGTGCCAGCAGCCAGGGACTAGCGGGGGGGTACAATGAGCAGTTCTTC.

This chain links TRBV27 with TRBJ1-5; D remains ambiguous. The CDR3 loop spans 14 amino acids. Germline V gene lookup returns CDR1 MNHEY and CDR2 SMNVEV (reference sequence). Trimming stripped 0 bases from V and 4 bases from J, with 7 bases between. CDR3 sequence: CASSLSTGNQPQHF. As DNA, the CDR3 is TGTGCCAGCAGTTTATCTACCGGGAATCAGCCCCAGCATTTT.

V and J are TRBV6-1 and TRBJ2-7, with TRBD2 as a possible D gene (6 bases). There are 12 residues in the CDR3. Between the trimmed V and J ends, which lost 2 bases and 7 bases, there was a span of 9 bases. Germline V gene lookup returns CDR1 MNHNS and CDR2 SASEGT. The CDR3 sequence is CASSELAYEQYF. The CDR3, as DNA: TGTGCCAGCAGTGAACTAGCGTATGAGCAGTACTTC.